The text below deals with one TCR beta chain. Antigen: not known. This CDR3 is also generated by other DNA sequences in the sample. 13 Jbeta primers and 60 Vbeta primers were used for the PCR. Assay: immunoSEQ multiplex PCR; the TCRdb copy retains only in-frame clones and omits some. The table has about 160,000 clones, more than 65% seen once; the top ten hold roughly 6.7%. The record originates from a study of cytomegalovirus exposure and HLA in healthy donors. Turning to the study itself: The early release's HLA-typed donors yielded some 85 million unique TCRs.

This CDR3 region has 15 residues. Germline V CDR1 and CDR2: SGHDN, FVKESK. Trimming took off 0 bases at V and 7 bases at J, with 12 bases between the two ends. General study findings and limits: Cytomegalovirus status was reportedly diagnosed by the classifier with high specificity and sensitivity.

The rearrangement uses TRBV14 and TRBJ1-4; perhaps TRBD1 as D (5 bases). This receptor was taken from a middle-aged man in good health and CMV-seropositive. Sequencing was performed on PBMCs. The CDR3 sequence is CASSQESRDGEKLFF. CDR3 coding DNA: TGTGCCAGCAGCCAAGAATCCAGGGATGGTGAAAAACTGTTTTTT.